The entry below gives a single T cell receptor beta chain sequence along with its context. This sample is drawn from a study of blood T cell repertoires in COVID-19. Overall study context: COVID-19 samples from acute and convalescent phases originated in the United States, Italy and Spain.

In the study's own analysis: Researchers report that nucleated cell counts were estimated from reference gene primer amplification. TCRdb's copy holds only in-frame clones and misses some; the assay was immunoSEQ multiplex PCR. D and trimming come from the DNA, and the V and J calls and clone size come from that table. Of fewer than 250,000 clones in the sample, 75% to 85% were seen once. J lost 8 bases, V lost 4 bases, and 7 bases had no gene match. Germline CDR1 reads MGHDK; CDR2 reads SYGVNS. The CDR3 length is 14 residues. What was sequenced was peripheral blood. The genes are TRBV25-1 and TRBJ1-4; 7 bases are a match to TRBD1. The sequence was collected from a human donor in a cohort sampled during active COVID-19. The CDR3 region has the DNA TGTGCCAGCAGTGTGCACAGGGGTGGCGAAAAACTGTTTTTT. This encodes CASSVHRGGEKLFF.